The present T cell receptor beta chain was sequenced within a study of T cell responses to AZD1222 COVID-19 vaccine. Here immunoSEQ multiplex PCR was the method, and the copy in TCRdb shows in-frame clones only, minus some. The sample records approximately 190,000 clones, around 86% being singletons. The germline V gene encodes CDR1 SGHRS and CDR2 YFSETQ. Trimming cost V 1 base and J 10 bases, with 15 bases left between them. The CDR3 extends over 15 amino acids. In its sample, this clone was seen a few times. J is TRBJ1-6 and V is TRBV5-1; D is uncertain. Sequenced here: peripheral blood, sampled on day 0 of MenACWY control vaccination. The receptor comes from an adult in good health. The CDR3 DNA reads TGCGCCAGCAGCTTGACTGGGAGTAAGGACTCACCCCTCCACTTT. It is translated as CASSLTGSKDSPLHF.